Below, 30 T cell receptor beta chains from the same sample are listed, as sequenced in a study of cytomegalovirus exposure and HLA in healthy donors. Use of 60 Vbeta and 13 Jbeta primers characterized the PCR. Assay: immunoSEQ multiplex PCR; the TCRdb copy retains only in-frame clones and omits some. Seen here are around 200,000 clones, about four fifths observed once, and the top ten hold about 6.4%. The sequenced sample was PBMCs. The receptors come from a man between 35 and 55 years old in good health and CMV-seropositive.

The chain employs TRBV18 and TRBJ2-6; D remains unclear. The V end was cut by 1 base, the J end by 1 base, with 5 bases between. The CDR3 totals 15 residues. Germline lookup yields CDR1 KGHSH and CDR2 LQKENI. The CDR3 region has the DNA TGTGCCAGCTCACCACGAGAATCTGGGGCCAACGTCCTGACTTTC. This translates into CASSPRESGANVLTF. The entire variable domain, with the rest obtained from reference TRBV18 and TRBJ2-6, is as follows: NAGVMQNPRHLVRRRGQEARLRCSPMKGHSHVYWYRQLPEEGLKFMVYLQKENIIDESGMPKERFSAEFPKEGPSILRIQQVVRGDSAAYFCASSPRESGANVLTFGAGSRLTVL.

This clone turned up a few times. CDR3 loop: CASSEGTSWGEQFF. CDR3 in DNA: TGTGCCAGCAGTGAGGGGACTAGTTGGGGTGAGCAGTTCTTC. The J gene is TRBJ2-1, the V gene TRBV25-1; 8 bases agree with TRBD2. Germline trimming cut 3 bases from V and 9 bases from J; bases unmatched to any gene: 7. This CDR3 is built from 14 residues. CDR1 is MGHDK, CDR2 SYGVNS, per germline.

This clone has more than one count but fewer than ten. The CDR3 DNA reads TGTGCCTGGGCGATACAGGAAAATCAGCCCCAGCATTTT. Amino acid sequence: CAWAIQENQPQHF. This sequence joins TRBV30 and TRBJ1-5, with TRBD1 as a possible D gene (5 bases). Trimming shortened V by 5 bases and J by 4 bases, and 12 bases separated the two germline ends. CDR1 and CDR2 from the germline V gene are GTSNPN and SVGIG (reference sequence). The CDR3 contains 13 residues. Full variable domain (rest looked up from reference TRBV30 and TRBJ1-5): SQTIHQWPATLVQPVGSPLSLECTVEGTSNPNLYWYRQAAGRGLQLLFYSVGIGQISSEVPQNLSASRPQDRQFILSSKKLLLSDSGFYLCAWAIQENQPQHFGDGTRLSIL.

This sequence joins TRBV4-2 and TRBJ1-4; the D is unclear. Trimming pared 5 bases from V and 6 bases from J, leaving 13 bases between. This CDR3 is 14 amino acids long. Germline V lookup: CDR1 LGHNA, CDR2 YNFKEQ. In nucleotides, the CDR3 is TGTGCCAGCAGCGAAGGCGGGGAGTATGAAAAACTGTTTTTT. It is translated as CASSEGGEYEKLFF.

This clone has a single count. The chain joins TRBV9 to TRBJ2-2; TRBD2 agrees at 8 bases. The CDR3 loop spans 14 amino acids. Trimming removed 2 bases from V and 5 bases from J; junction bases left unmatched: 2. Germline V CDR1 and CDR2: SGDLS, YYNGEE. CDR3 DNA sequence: TGTGCCAGCAGCGTCCGGGAGGGGACCGGGGAGCTGTTTTTT. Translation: CASSVREGTGELFF.

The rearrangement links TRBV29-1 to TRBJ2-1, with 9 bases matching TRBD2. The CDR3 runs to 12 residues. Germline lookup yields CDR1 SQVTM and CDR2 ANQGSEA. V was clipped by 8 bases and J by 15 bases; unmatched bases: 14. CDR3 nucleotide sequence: TGCAGCACTGTGTTAGCGGGAGAAGTATGGTTCTTC. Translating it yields CSTVLAGEVWFF.

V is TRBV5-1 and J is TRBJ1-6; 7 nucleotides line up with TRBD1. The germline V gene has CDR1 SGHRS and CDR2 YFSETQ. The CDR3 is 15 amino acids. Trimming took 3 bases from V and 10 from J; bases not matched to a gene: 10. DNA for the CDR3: TGCGCCAGCAGCTCCTGGACAGGAGAGAGCTCACCCCTCCACTTT. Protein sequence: CASSSWTGESSPLHF.

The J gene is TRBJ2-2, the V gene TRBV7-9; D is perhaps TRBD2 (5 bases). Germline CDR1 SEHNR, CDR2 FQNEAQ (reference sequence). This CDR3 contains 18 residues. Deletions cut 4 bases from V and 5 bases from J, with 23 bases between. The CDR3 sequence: CASSSPVGRTARTGELFF. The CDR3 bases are TGTGCCAGCAGCTCACCGGTTGGGAGAACAGCGCGTACCGGGGAGCTGTTTTTT.

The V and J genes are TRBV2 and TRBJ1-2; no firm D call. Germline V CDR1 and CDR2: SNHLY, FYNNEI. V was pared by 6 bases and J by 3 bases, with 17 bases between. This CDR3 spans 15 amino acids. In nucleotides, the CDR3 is TGTGCCAGCAGCGACCCCGGGAGATCGGACTATGGCTACACCTTC. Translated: CASSDPGRSDYGYTF.

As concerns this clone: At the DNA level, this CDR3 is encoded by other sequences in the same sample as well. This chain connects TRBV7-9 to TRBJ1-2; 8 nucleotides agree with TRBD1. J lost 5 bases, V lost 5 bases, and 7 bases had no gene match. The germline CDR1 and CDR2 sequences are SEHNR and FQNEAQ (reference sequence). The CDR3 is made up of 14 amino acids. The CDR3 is CASSPGQGHYGYTF. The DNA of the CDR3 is TGTGCCAGCAGCCCAGGACAGGGACATTATGGCTACACCTTC.

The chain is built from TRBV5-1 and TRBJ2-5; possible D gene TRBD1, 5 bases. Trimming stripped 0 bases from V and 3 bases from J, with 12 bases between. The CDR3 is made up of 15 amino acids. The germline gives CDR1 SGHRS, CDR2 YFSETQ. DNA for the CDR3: TGCGCCAGCAGCTTGGCCCGGACACCTGAAGAGACCCAGTACTTC. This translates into CASSLARTPEETQYF.

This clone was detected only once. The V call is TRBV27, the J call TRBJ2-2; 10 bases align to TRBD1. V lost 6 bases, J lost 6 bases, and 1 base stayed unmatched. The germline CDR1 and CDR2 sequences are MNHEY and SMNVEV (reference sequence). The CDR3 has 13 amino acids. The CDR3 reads CASRTGGPGELFF. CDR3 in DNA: TGTGCCAGCAGGACAGGGGGCCCCGGGGAGCTGTTTTTT.

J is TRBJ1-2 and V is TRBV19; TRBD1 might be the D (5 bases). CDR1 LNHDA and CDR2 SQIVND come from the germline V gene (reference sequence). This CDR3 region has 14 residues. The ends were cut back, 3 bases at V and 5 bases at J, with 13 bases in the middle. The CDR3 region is CASSISGGVYGYTF. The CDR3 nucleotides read TGTGCCAGTAGTATCTCGGGAGGGGTATATGGCTACACCTTC.

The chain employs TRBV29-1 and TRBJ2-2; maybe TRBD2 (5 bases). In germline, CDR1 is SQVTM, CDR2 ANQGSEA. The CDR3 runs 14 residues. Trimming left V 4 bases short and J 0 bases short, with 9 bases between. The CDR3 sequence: CSVGGPANTGELFF. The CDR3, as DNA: TGCAGCGTTGGAGGGCCAGCGAACACCGGGGAGCTGTTTTTT.

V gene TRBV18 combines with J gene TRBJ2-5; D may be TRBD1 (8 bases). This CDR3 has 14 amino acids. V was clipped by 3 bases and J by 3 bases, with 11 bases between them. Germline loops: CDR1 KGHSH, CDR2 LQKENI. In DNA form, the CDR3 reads TGTGCCAGCTCACCCACAGGGGGGGAAGAGACCCAGTACTTC. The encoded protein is CASSPTGGEETQYF.

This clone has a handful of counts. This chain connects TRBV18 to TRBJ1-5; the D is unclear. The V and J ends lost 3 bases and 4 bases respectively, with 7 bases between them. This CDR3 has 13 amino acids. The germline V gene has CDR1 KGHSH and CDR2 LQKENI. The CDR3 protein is CASSPPGNQPQHF. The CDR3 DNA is TGTGCCAGCTCACCTCCGGGTAATCAGCCCCAGCATTTT.

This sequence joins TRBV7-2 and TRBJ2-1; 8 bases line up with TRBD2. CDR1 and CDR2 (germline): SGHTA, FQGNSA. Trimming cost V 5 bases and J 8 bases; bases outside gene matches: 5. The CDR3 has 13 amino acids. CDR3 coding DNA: TGTGCCAGCAGCACTCTCGGGGGGGATGAGCAGTTCTTC. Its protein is CASSTLGGDEQFF.

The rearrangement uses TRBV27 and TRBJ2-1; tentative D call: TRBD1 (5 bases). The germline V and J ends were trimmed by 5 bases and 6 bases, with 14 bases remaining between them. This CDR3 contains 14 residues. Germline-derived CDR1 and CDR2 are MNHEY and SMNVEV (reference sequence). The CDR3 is CASSLGWGLNEQFF. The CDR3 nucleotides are TGTGCCAGCAGTCTCGGATGGGGCCTCAATGAGCAGTTCTTC.

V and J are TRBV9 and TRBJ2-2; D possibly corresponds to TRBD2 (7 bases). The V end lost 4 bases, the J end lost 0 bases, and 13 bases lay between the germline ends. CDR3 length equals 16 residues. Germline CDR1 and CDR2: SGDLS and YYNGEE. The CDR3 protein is CASSPGGQSNTGELFF. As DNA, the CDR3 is TGTGCCAGCAGCCCCGGGGGGCAGTCGAACACCGGGGAGCTGTTTTTT.

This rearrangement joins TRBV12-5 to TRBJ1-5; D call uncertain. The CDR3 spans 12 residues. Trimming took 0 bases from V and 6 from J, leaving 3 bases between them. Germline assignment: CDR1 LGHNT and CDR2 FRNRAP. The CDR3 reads CASGLVLQPQHF. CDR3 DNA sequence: TGTGCTAGTGGTTTGGTACTTCAGCCCCAGCATTTT.

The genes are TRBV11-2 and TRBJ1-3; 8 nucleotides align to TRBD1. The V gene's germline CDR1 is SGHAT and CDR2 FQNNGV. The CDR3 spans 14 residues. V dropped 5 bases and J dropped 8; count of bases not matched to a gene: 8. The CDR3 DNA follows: TGTGCCAGCAGCCAAGACAGGGGAGCAGACACCATATATTTT. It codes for CASSQDRGADTIYF.

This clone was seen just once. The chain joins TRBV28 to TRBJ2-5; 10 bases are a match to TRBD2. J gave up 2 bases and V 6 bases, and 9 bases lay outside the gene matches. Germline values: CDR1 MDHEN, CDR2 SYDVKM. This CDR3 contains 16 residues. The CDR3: CASRPAGTSVQETQYF. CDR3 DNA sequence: TGTGCCAGCAGACCCGCCGGGACTAGCGTACAAGAGACCCAGTACTTC.

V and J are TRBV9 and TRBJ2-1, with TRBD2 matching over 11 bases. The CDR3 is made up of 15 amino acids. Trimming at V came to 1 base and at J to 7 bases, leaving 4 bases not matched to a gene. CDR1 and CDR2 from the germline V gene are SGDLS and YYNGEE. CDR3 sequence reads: CASSVRGLAANEQFF. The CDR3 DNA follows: TGTGCCAGCAGCGTAAGGGGACTAGCGGCTAATGAGCAGTTCTTC.

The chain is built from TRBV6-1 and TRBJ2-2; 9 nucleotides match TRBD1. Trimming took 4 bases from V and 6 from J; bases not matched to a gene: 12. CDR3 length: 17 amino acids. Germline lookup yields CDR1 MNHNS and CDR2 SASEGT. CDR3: CASSVGGQGTFSGELFF. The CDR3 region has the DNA TGTGCCAGCAGTGTTGGCGGACAGGGGACCTTTTCCGGGGAGCTGTTTTTT.

DNA of the CDR3: TGTGCCAGTAGTATAGGTACAGGGTTGGAGACCCAGTACTTC. It is translated as CASSIGTGLETQYF. The J gene is TRBJ2-5, the V gene TRBV19, with D possibly matching TRBD1 (6 bases). This CDR3 has 14 amino acids. Germline CDR1 is LNHDA and CDR2 is SQIVND (reference sequence). The V gene lost 1 base and the J gene lost 5 bases, with 11 bases spanning the gap.

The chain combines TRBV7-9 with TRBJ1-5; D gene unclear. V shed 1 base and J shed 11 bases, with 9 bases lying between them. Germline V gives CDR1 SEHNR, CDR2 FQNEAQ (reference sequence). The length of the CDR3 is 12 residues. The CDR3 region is CASSLGASTQHF. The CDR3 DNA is TGTGCCAGCAGCTTAGGGGCCTCGACCCAGCATTTT.

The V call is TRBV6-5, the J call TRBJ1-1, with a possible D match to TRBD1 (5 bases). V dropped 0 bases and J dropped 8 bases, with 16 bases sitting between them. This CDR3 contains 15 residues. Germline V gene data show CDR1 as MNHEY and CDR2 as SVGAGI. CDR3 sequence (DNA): TGTGCCAGCAGTTACTCGGGATGGGGGACTACAGAAGCTTTCTTT. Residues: CASSYSGWGTTEAFF.

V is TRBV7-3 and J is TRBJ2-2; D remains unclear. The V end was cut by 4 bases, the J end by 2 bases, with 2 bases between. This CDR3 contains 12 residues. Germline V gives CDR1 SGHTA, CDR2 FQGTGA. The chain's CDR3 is CASSSNTGELFF. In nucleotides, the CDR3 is TGTGCCAGCAGCTCTAACACCGGGGAGCTGTTTTTT.

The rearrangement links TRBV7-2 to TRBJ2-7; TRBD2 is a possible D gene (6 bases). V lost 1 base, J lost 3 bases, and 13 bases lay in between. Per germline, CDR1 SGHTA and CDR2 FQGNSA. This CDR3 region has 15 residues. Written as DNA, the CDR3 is TGTGCCAGCAGCTTAGATGTGACTAGAGGCTACGAGCAGTACGTC. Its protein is CASSLDVTRGYEQYV.

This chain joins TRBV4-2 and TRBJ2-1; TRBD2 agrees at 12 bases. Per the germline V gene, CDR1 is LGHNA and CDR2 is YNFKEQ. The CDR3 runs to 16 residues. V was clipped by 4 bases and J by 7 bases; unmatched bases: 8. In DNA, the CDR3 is TGTGCCAGCAGCCCCCGACTAGCGGGAGTAGGGAATGAGCAGTTCTTC. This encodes CASSPRLAGVGNEQFF.